This entry is about one T cell receptor beta chain. Its antigen remains unidentified. Patients picked for sequencing had shown CD8+CD57+ cell expansion detected by flow cytometry. Severe acquired aplastic anemia was diagnosed in all patients. It was genomic DNA that served as the template for profiling TCR beta VDJ and CDR3. One entry per CDR3 protein results from TCRdb running MiXCR on the reads. The sample carries a few hundred thousand distinct CDR3 sequences, around 32% recorded once. The data are from a study of CD8+CD57+ T cells in acquired aplastic anemia. Study at large: Each DNA sample taken from sorted CD4+ and CD8+ cells came to 2.5 to 4 ug on average. General observations from the study: The study identified twenty-nine CD8+ CDR3 sequences shared by patients and controls. With respect to CD8+ Simpson's diversity, patients and controls did not differ significantly.

The CDR3 loop spans 14 amino acids. V dropped 1 base and J dropped 4 bases, with 9 bases sitting between them. Germline CDR1 reads SEHNR; CDR2 reads FQNEAQ (reference sequence). The V gene is TRBV7-9, the J gene TRBJ2-3; unclear D gene. The material sequenced was sorted CD4+, CD8+, or CD8+CD57+ T cells (not recorded which) from PBMCs. This TCR was sampled from a human donor with aplastic anemia. The CDR3 DNA reads TGTGCCAGCAGCTTAGAGTTGTCGGCAGATACGCAGTATTTT. Translated, it gives CASSLELSADTQYF.